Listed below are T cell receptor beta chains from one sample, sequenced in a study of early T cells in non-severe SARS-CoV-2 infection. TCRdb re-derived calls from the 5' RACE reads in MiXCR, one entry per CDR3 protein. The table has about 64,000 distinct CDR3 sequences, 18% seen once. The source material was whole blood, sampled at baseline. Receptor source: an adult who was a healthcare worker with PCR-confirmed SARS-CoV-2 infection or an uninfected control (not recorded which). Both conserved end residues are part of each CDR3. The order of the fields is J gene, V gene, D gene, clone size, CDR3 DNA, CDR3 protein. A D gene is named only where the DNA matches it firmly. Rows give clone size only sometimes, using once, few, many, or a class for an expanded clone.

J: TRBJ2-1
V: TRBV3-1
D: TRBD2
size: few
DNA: TGTGCCAGCAGCCAAAAGCTTCTAGCGGGAGGGCGGGTGTTCTTC
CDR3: CASSQKLLAGGRVFF

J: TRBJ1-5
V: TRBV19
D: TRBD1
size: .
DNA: TGTGCCAGTAGTATAGAATGGACAGGGGGACAGCCCCAGCATTTT
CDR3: CASSIEWTGGQPQHF

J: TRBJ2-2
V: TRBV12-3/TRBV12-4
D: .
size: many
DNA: TGTGCCAGCAGTTTTAGTCTCGGCGGGGAGCTGTTTTTT
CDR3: CASSFSLGGELFF

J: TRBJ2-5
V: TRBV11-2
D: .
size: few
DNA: TGTGCCAGCAGCTTAGGACTAGAGGAGACCCAGTACTTC
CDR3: CASSLGLEETQYF

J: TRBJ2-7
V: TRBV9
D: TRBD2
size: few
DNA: TGTGCCAGCAGCGTAGGTGGGAGGGCCTACGAGCAGTACTTC
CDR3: CASSVGGRAYEQYF

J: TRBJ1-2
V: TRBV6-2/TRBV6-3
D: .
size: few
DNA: TGTGCCAGCAGTTACTCGACAACATATGGCTACACCTTC
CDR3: CASSYSTTYGYTF

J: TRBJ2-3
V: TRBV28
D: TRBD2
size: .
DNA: TGTGCCAGCAGTTTATTGAGCGGGGGGGCCCCCACAGATACGCAGTATTTT
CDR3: CASSLLSGGAPTDTQYF

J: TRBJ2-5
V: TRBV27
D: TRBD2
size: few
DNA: TGTGCCAGCAGTTTTGACGTGTCGGGAGGGCAAGAGACCCAGTACTTC
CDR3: CASSFDVSGGQETQYF

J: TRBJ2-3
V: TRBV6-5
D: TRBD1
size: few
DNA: TGTGCCAGCAGTTATACGGGCAGGGGGTTAGTAGATACGCAGTATTTT
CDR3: CASSYTGRGLVDTQYF

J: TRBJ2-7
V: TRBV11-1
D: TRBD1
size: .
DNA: TGTGCCAGCAGCTTAGGGGCGCGACAGGGGGATTACGAGCAGTACTTC
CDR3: CASSLGARQGDYEQYF

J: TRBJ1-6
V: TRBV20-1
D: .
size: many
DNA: TGCAGTGCTAGAGATGTCGTAAACTCCTATAATTCACCCCTCCACTTT
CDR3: CSARDVVNSYNSPLHF

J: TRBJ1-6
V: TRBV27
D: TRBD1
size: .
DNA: TGTGCCAGCAGTCAACGACAGGGGATTTTGAATTCACCCCTCCACTTT
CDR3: CASSQRQGILNSPLHF

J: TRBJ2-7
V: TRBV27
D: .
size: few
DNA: TGTGCCAGCAGAGACCCCGGGGTTCTCTCCTACGAGCAGTACTTC
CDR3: CASRDPGVLSYEQYF

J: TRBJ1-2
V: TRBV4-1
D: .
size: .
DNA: TGCGCCAGCAGTCACACTACAGGGAGTAACTATGGCTACACCTTC
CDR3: CASSHTTGSNYGYTF

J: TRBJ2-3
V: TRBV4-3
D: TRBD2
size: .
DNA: TGCGCCAGCAGCCAAGGAGCGGGAGGGAGTACGCAGTATTTT
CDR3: CASSQGAGGSTQYF

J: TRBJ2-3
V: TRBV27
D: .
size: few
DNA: TGTGCCAGCAGTTTTCCGGGGACCACAGATACGCAGTATTTT
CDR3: CASSFPGTTDTQYF

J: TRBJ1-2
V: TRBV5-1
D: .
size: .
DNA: TGCGCCAGCAGAGGTCGACAGATCGAGTTTGGCTACACCTTC
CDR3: CASRGRQIEFGYTF